The T cell receptor (beta chain) described here comes from a study of blood T cell repertoires in COVID-19. Germline V gene lookup returns CDR1 MNHEY and CDR2 SVGAGI. Trimming removed 2 bases from V and 4 bases from J; junction bases left unmatched: 7. This CDR3 has 16 amino acids. TCRdb's copy holds only in-frame clones and misses some; the assay was immunoSEQ multiplex PCR. The sample includes under 95,000 clones, 82% of them seen just once. The sample taken for sequencing was peripheral blood. The TCR sequence derives from a woman older than 75 with acute or convalescent COVID-19. The chain has TRBV6-5 and TRBJ2-1; 8 nucleotides align to TRBD1. This CDR3 is CASSYTGTGTYNEQFF. CDR3 DNA: TGTGCCAGCAGTTACACCGGGACAGGAACTTACAATGAGCAGTTCTTC.